These 14 T cell receptor beta chains came from one sample sequenced in a study of T cell repertoires in cytomegalovirus infection. TCRdb re-called the reads with MiXCR, one entry per CDR3 protein. Among approximately 730,000 distinct CDR3 sequences listed, around a third were seen once. Antigen specificity for these receptors is unknown. Sequencing was performed on cultured PBMCs, taken from culture after CMV antigen stimulation. Receptor source: a human donor in good health (CMV status not recorded). Some clones in this sample may be carry-over from other donors' samples.

This clonotype was found a few times. The rearrangement uses TRBV6-5 and TRBJ2-2; 7 positions match TRBD1. This CDR3 contains 16 residues. V was pared by 6 bases and J by 0 bases, with 7 bases of the junction left unmatched. CDR1 and CDR2 (germline): MNHEY, SVGAGI. CDR3 bases: TGTGCCAGCAGCCCTGTGAGGGGGCCGAACACCGGGGAGCTGTTTTTT. Encoded protein: CASSPVRGPNTGELFF.

This sequence joins TRBV7-2 and TRBJ2-1; D not resolved. V was cut by 4 bases and J by 11 bases, with 12 bases left in between. The CDR3 runs to 12 residues. The V gene's germline CDR1 is SGHTA and CDR2 FQGNSA. This CDR3 reads CASSSSRTKQFF. CDR3 DNA sequence: TGTGCCAGCAGCTCCTCTCGGACCAAGCAGTTCTTC.

The chain employs TRBV12-3 or TRBV12-4 and TRBJ1-5; 9 bases agree with TRBD1. After removal of 3 bases from V and 3 bases from J, the junction contained 3 bases not matched to a gene. The CDR3 is 15 amino acids. The CDR3 bases are TGTGCCAGCAGTTTTGGGACAGGGAACAATCAGCCCCAGCATTTT. It encodes CASSFGTGNNQPQHF.

This clonotype was counted a few times. The chain employs TRBV7-8 and TRBJ2-1; D tentatively fits TRBD1 or TRBD2 (5 bases each). Germline V CDR1 and CDR2: SGHVS, FQNEAQ. The CDR3 has 14 amino acids. CDR3 region: CGSSARGKYNEQFF. CDR3 nucleotides: TGTGGGAGCTCGGCGAGGGGAAAATACAATGAGCAGTTCTTC.

This clonotype was found a few times. This chain connects TRBV7-2 to TRBJ1-6; 8 bases are shared with TRBD1. CDR3 size: 16 residues. In germline, CDR1 is SGHTA, CDR2 FQGNSA. The trim removed 0 bases at V and 10 bases at J, leaving 8 bases unmatched. CDR3 nucleotides: TGTGCCAGCAGCTTAGCGGCAGGGGGCTACGGATCACCCCTCCACTTT. This sequence encodes CASSLAAGGYGSPLHF.

The chain couples TRBV7-2 to TRBJ2-1; D could derive from TRBD1 or TRBD2 (5 bases each). Germline V gene lookup returns CDR1 SGHTA and CDR2 FQGNSA. The length of the CDR3 is 14 residues. V shed 2 bases and J shed 3 bases, with 8 bases lying between them. The CDR3 protein is CASSLWGNYNEQFF. The CDR3 bases are TGTGCCAGCAGCTTATGGGGGAACTACAATGAGCAGTTCTTC.

The gene calls are TRBV19 and TRBJ2-1; 11 nucleotides line up with TRBD2. CDR1 and CDR2 from the germline V gene are LNHDA and SQIVND (reference sequence). The CDR3 is 16 amino acids. V shed 7 bases and J 8 bases; nucleotides not matched to a gene: 13. The CDR3 loop is CASKGVAGGQYDEQFF. The CDR3 DNA is TGTGCCAGTAAGGGGGTAGCGGGGGGGCAATACGATGAGCAGTTCTTC.

This clonotype was seen ten or more times. The V gene is TRBV7-2, the J gene TRBJ1-3; no clear D. CDR1 is SGHTA and CDR2 is FQGNSA in the germline V gene. Deletions cut 1 base from V and 2 bases from J, with 15 bases between. The CDR3 covers 17 residues. The CDR3 nucleotides are TGTGCCAGCAGCTTAGTAGGCAGGCCTCGGGCTGGAAACACCATATATTTT. Protein sequence: CASSLVGRPRAGNTIYF.

Comment on this clonotype: Sequence at one end of the junction differs from germline and may be a read error. This sequence joins TRBV7-2 and TRBJ1-1; D uncertain. The CDR3 runs 13 residues. Germline lookup yields CDR1 SGHTA and CDR2 FQGNSA. For the CDR3, the DNA is TGTGCCAACAGCCCAGACATTTACACTGAAGCTTTCTTT. This codes for CANSPDIYTEAFF.

The V and J genes are TRBV10-3 and TRBJ2-7, with 7 bases fitting TRBD1. After removal of 6 bases from V and 3 bases from J, the junction contained 2 bases not matched to a gene. The CDR3 has 12 amino acids. Germline assignment: CDR1 ENHRY and CDR2 SYGVKD. The CDR3 bases are TGTGCCATCAGGGGGACAGACTACGAGCAGTACTTC. This codes for CAIRGTDYEQYF.

This clonotype has a handful of counts. The V and J genes are TRBV12-3 or TRBV12-4 and TRBJ2-7, with TRBD1 identical over 9 bases. There are 15 residues in the CDR3. Trimming at V came to 6 bases and at J to 1 base, leaving 7 bases not matched to a gene. The CDR3 reads CASSQGDRESYEQYF. The DNA of the CDR3 is TGTGCCAGCAGCCAAGGGGACAGGGAATCCTACGAGCAGTACTTC.

This clonotype was recorded only once. The V gene is TRBV12-3 or TRBV12-4, the J gene TRBJ2-1, with 9 bases aligning to TRBD2. V shed 5 bases and J 8 bases; nucleotides not matched to a gene: 10. The CDR3 totals 15 residues. This chain's CDR3 is CASSQYSGSMDEQFF. CDR3 coding DNA: TGTGCCAGCAGTCAATATAGCGGGAGTATGGATGAGCAGTTCTTC.

The chain uses TRBV5-1 and TRBJ2-3; D is unresolved. The CDR3 spans 14 residues. Germline CDR1 reads SGHRS; CDR2 reads YFSETQ. Trimming removed 7 bases at V and 0 bases at J, with 12 bases between. CDR3 nucleotides: TGCGCCAGCGGTGCCAGAGTAAGCACAGATACGCAGTATTTT. Residues: CASGARVSTDTQYF.

This clonotype was seen repeatedly, ten times or more. J is TRBJ2-7 and V is TRBV12-3 or TRBV12-4, with D tentatively TRBD1 or TRBD2 (6 bases each). V was trimmed by 3 bases and J by 4 bases, leaving 13 bases between them. The CDR3 loop spans 14 amino acids. The CDR3 here is CASSFGGPGYEQYF. The CDR3 bases are TGTGCCAGCAGTTTCGGGGGCCCCGGGTACGAGCAGTACTTC.